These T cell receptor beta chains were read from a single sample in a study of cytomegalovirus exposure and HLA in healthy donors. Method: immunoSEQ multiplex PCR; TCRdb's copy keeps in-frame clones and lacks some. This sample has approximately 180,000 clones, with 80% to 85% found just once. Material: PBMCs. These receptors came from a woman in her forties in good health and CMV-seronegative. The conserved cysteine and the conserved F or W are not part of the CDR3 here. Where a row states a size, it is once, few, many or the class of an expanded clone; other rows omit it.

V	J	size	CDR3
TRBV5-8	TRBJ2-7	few	ASSPGGDRRLLLRMQY
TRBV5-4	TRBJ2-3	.	ASSSTGVDTDTQY
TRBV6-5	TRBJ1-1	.	ASSYSGGEAF
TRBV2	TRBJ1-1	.	ASSDGGNTEAF
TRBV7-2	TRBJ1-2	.	ASSLSGGSSYGYT
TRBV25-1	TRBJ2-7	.	ASKGDSYEQY
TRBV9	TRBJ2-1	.	ASSWRDSGTYNEQF
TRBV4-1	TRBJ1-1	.	ASSHLPGQGMRTEAF
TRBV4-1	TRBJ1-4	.	ASSPPGHGNEKLF
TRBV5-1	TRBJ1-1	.	ASSPGGTEAF
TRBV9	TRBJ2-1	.	ASSVVGRLAGEIPSYNEQF
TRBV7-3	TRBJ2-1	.	ASSSKRESEQF
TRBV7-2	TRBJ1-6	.	ASRPGTDNSPLH
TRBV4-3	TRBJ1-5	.	ASSQIGGQPQH
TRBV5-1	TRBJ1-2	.	ASSPDFNYGYT
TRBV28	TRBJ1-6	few	ASSLLRSGAPLH
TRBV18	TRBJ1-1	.	ASSLMDRASGTEAF
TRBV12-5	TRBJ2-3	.	ASGPRDSSTDTQY
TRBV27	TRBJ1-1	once	ASSPWTGRDTEAF
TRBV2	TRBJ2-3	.	ASATSGRGTDTQY
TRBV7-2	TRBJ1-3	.	ASSRQAFSGNTIY
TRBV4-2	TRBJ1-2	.	ASSQAGQGKAKANYGYT
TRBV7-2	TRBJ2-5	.	ASSRQGAIGETQY
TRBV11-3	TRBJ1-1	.	ASSLSRGRNTEAF
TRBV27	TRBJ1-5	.	ASSSPPPTGAIQPQH
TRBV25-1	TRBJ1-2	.	ASSAGLTAYGYT
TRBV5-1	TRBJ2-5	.	ASSESGRVLETQY
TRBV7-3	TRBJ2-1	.	ASSLGGQGSEQF
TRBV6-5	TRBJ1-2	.	ASRVGVYGYT